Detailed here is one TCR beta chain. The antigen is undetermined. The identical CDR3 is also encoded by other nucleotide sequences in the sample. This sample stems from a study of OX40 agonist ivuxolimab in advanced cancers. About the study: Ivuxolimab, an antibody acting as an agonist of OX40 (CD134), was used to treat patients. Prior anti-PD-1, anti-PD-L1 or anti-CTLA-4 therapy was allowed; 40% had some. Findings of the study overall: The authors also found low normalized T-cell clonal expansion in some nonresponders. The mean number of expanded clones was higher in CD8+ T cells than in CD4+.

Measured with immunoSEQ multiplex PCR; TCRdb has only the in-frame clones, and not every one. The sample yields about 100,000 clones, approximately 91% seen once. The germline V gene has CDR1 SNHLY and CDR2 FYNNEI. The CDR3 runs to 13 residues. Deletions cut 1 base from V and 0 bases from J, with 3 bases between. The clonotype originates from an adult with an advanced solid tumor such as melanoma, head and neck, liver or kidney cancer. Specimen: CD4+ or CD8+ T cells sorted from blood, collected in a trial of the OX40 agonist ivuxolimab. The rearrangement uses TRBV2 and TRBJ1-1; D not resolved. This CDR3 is CASSEGMNTEAFF. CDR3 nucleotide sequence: TGTGCCAGCAGTGAAGGCATGAACACTGAAGCTTTCTTT.